Included here is one T cell receptor (beta chain) sequence, with context. Its target is not known. Profiling relied on immunoSEQ multiplex PCR, and the TCRdb table lists in-frame clones only, not all of them. Seen here are about 50,000 clones, around 84% observed once, and the top ten hold around 7%. This CDR3 has 12 residues. V was pared by 0 bases and J by 9 bases, with 6 bases between. CDR1 is SGHNT, CDR2 YENEEA, per germline. Time point in this sample: week 5, during vaccination. A single vaccine dose contained 300 ug of mutant IDH1 20-mer peptide, and topical imiquimod was used with it. The entry originates in a study of a mutant IDH1 vaccine in newly diagnosed glioma. Overall study: Patients, over weeks 1, 3, 5, 7, 11, 15, 19 and 23, received a total of eight vaccinations.

Findings and limits, study-wide: Pseudoprogression appeared independent of alterations in top peripheral clonotypes. It was around 93% of patients that developed vaccine-induced immune responses.

The material was PBMCs, obtained from a glioma patient whose treatment included an IDH1 peptide vaccine. The source is a woman in her 50s with glioma. The chain links TRBV11-3 to TRBJ2-1, with a possible D match to TRBD2 (6 bases). CDR3 in amino acids: CASSLERGEQFF. The CDR3 DNA reads as TGTGCCAGCAGCTTAGAGCGGGGTGAGCAGTTCTTC.